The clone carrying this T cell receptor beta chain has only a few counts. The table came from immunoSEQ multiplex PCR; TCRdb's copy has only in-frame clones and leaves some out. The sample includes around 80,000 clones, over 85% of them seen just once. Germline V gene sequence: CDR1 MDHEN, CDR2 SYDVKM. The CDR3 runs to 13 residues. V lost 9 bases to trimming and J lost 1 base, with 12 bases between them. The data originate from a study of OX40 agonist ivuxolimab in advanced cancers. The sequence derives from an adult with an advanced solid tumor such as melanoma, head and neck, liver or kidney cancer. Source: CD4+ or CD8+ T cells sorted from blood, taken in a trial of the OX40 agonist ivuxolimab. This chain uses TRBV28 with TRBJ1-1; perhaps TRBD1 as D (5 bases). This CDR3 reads CASFGTENTEAFF. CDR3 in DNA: TGTGCCAGTTTTGGGACCGAGAACACTGAAGCTTTCTTT.